This T cell receptor (beta chain) comes out of a study of T cell responses to AZD1222 COVID-19 vaccine. The germline V and J ends were trimmed by 2 bases and 0 bases, with 10 bases remaining between them. The CDR3 spans 15 residues. Germline V CDR1 and CDR2: MNHNY, SVGAGI (reference sequence). Findings and caveats of the study: Scientists sampled the repertoires only once the peak T cell response had passed.

The method was immunoSEQ multiplex PCR; TCRdb's version includes in-frame clones alone and lacks a portion of them. The sample includes about 120,000 clones, approximately 85% of them seen just once. Comment on this clone: As yet, its antigen is unknown.

The sequence was collected from an adult in good health. The chain links TRBV6-6 to TRBJ1-1; no definite D call. The material was peripheral blood, obtained on day 0 of AZD1222 vaccination. CDR3 region: CASSYQPSLNTEAFF. CDR3 nucleotides: TGTGCCAGCAGTTACCAGCCAAGCCTGAACACTGAAGCTTTCTTT.